In its sample, the clone carrying this T cell receptor (beta chain) was seen many times. Its specificity is not known. This sample stems from a study of neurological immune-mediated disorders. Study-wide points: Subjects shared no identical expanded-clone CDR3 amino acid sequences, suggesting private TCR-beta repertoires in all groups.

The CDR3 runs to 18 residues. V shed 5 bases and J 1 base; nucleotides not matched to a gene: 17. The germline gives CDR1 SGHAT, CDR2 FQNNGV. Time point denoted: longitudinal time-point 2. Preparation of the unsorted libraries drew on 2 million PBMCs stored at -80 C. With 10-nucleotide random UMIs included, cDNA was synthesized by 5'RACE. TCRdb reprocessed the 5' RACE reads via MiXCR and lists one record per CDR3 protein. The top ten clones hold about an eighth of a sample with some 60,000 distinct CDR3 sequences, more than 8% of them seen once. V gene TRBV11-2 combines with J gene TRBJ2-7; 7 bases map to TRBD1. The source material was PBMCs. This receptor was obtained from a man aged 25-40 years in good health. CDR3 nucleotides: TGTGCCAGCAGCCCGATAAACCGACAGGGCACCAAATCCTACGAGCAGTACTTC. Protein: CASSPINRQGTKSYEQYF.